The rows below give T cell receptor beta chains drawn from one sample of a study of blood T cell repertoires in COVID-19. Sequenced by immunoSEQ multiplex PCR; TCRdb stores in-frame clones only, minus some. The table has some 100,000 clones, roughly 86% seen once; the top ten hold approximately 10%. Sequenced material: peripheral blood. The receptors originated from a man aged 50-60 years with acute or convalescent COVID-19. Each CDR3 is given with its conserved first and last residue. Fields, in order: D gene, J gene, V gene, clone size, CDR3 protein, CDR3 DNA. A D gene is named only where the DNA matches it firmly. Not every row has a clone size; where given, it reads once, few, many or a size class.

>-|TRBJ1-2|TRBV28|-
CASMVHTSDYGYTF
TGTGCCAGCATGGTTCACACATCCGACTATGGCTACACCTTC
>-|TRBJ1-5|TRBV12-3/TRBV12-4|-
CASTPRLDQPQHF
TGTGCCAGCACCCCCCGCCTAGATCAGCCCCAGCATTTT
>TRBD2|TRBJ2-2|TRBV6-5|-
CASRFGLAATGELFF
TGTGCCAGCAGGTTCGGGCTAGCGGCCACCGGGGAGCTGTTTTTT
>-|TRBJ2-3|TRBV7-9|-
CASSLANSPTDTQYF
TGTGCCAGCAGCTTAGCGAATAGCCCCACAGATACGCAGTATTTT
>TRBD1|TRBJ1-5|TRBV29-1|-
CSVATGDQPQHF
TGCAGCGTTGCTACAGGGGATCAGCCCCAGCATTTT
>TRBD1|TRBJ1-1|TRBV4-1|-
CASSQGGQARAEAFF
TGCGCCAGCAGCCAAGGGGGACAGGCCCGAGCTGAAGCTTTCTTT
>TRBD1|TRBJ1-6|TRBV6-1|-
CASSEVLTGVSYNSPLHF
TGTGCCAGCAGTGAAGTCTTGACAGGGGTGTCCTATAATTCACCCCTCCACTTT
>-|TRBJ1-5|TRBV21-1|-
CASRPGGGDNQPQHF
TGTGCCAGCAGACCAGGCGGGGGCGACAATCAGCCCCAGCATTTT
>TRBD2|TRBJ2-7|TRBV5-1|-
CASSSGLAGGGEQYF
TGCGCCAGCAGCTCGGGACTAGCGGGAGGAGGAGAGCAGTACTTC
>-|TRBJ2-1|TRBV5-1|once
CASSQGDWSNEQFF
TGCGCCAGCAGCCAGGGGGACTGGAGCAATGAGCAGTTCTTC
>TRBD2|TRBJ2-1|TRBV9|-
CASSVVAGGLSEQFF
TGTGCCAGCAGCGTAGTAGCGGGAGGGCTAAGTGAGCAGTTCTTC
>TRBD2|TRBJ2-5|TRBV15|-
CATSRGTSGPQETQYF
TGTGCCACCAGCAGAGGGACTAGCGGGCCCCAAGAGACCCAGTACTTC
>-|TRBJ1-2|TRBV2|-
CASRVGTDYGYTF
TGTGCCAGCAGGGTTGGAACAGACTATGGCTACACCTTC
>-|TRBJ1-2|TRBV5-1|-
CASSLSGNYGYTF
TGCGCCAGCAGCTTGTCAGGGAACTATGGCTACACCTTC
>-|TRBJ1-1|TRBV29-1|few
CSVGYGTEAFF
TGCAGCGTTGGGTACGGCACTGAAGCTTTCTTT
>TRBD1|TRBJ2-7|TRBV27|-
CASSSTGYEQYF
TGTGCCAGCAGCTCGACAGGGTACGAGCAGTACTTC
>-|TRBJ2-1|TRBV11-3|few
CASSFKPGDEQFF
TGTGCCAGCAGCTTCAAGCCGGGGGATGAGCAGTTCTTC
>-|TRBJ1-4|TRBV14|once
CASSQDRQAIPTNEKLFF
TGTGCCAGCAGCCAAGACAGGCAAGCTATTCCAACTAATGAAAAACTGTTTTTT
>-|TRBJ2-7|TRBV11-3|-
CASSLDDRYEQYF
TGTGCCAGCAGCTTAGACGACAGGTACGAGCAGTACTTC
>-|TRBJ1-2|TRBV5-4|-
CASSFLGDGYTF
TGTGCCAGCAGCTTTCTAGGGGATGGCTACACCTTC
>-|TRBJ2-7|TRBV21-1|-
CASSKALFLLFSWDRGFEQYF
TGTGCCAGCAGCAAAGCGCTCTTTTTACTATTCTCCTGGGACAGGGGGTTCGAGCAGTACTTC
>TRBD1|TRBJ1-2|TRBV3-1/TRBV3-2|few
CASSHIHRDSNYGYTF
TGTGCCAGCAGCCACATCCACCGGGACAGCAACTATGGCTACACCTTC
>-|TRBJ1-4|TRBV5-1|-
CASSLTFYNEKLFF
TGCGCCAGCAGCTTAACTTTTTACAATGAAAAACTGTTTTTT
>-|TRBJ2-3|TRBV7-9|-
CASSPTSTSTDTQYF
TGTGCCAGCAGCCCAACTAGCACCTCCACAGATACGCAGTATTTT
>TRBD2|TRBJ2-1|TRBV2|-
CASRDGLAGDPAYNEQFF
TGTGCCAGCAGGGACGGACTAGCGGGAGACCCCGCCTACAATGAGCAGTTCTTC
>-|TRBJ1-6|TRBV6-5|-
CASSYSMTVQGSPLHF
TGTGCCAGCAGTTACTCCATGACAGTCCAAGGATCACCCCTCCACTTT
>TRBD1|TRBJ2-4|TRBV5-1|-
CASSSSTGARVKNIQYF
TGCGCCAGCAGCAGTTCAACAGGGGCTCGAGTCAAAAACATTCAGTACTTC
>-|TRBJ2-1|TRBV4-2|-
CASSPETSNEQFF
TGTGCCAGCAGCCCAGAGACTAGCAATGAGCAGTTCTTC
>-|TRBJ2-1|TRBV9|-
CASTVGSGNEQFF
TGTGCCAGCACTGTTGGGAGCGGGAATGAGCAGTTCTTC
>TRBD1|TRBJ1-1|TRBV18|-
CASSPGQAVGNTEAFF
TGTGCCAGCTCACCGGGACAGGCAGTGGGGAACACTGAAGCTTTCTTT
>-|TRBJ1-5|TRBV2|-
CASMVDSNQPQHF
TGTGCCAGCATGGTAGATAGCAATCAGCCCCAGCATTTT
>TRBD1|TRBJ2-3|TRBV19|-
CASSTYGQGTDTQYF
TGTGCCAGTAGTACCTACGGACAGGGCACAGATACGCAGTATTTT
>TRBD2|TRBJ2-1|TRBV11-3|-
CASSEGLAGEQFF
TGTGCCAGCAGCGAGGGACTAGCGGGAGAGCAGTTCTTC
>TRBD1|TRBJ2-4|TRBV5-6|-
CASSLGSQGATKNIQYF
TGTGCCAGCAGCTTGGGGTCACAGGGGGCAACCAAAAACATTCAGTACTTC
>TRBD2|TRBJ2-2|TRBV3-1/TRBV3-2|-
CASSSRLAGATGELFF
TGTGCCAGCAGCTCAAGACTAGCGGGAGCCACCGGGGAGCTGTTTTTT
>TRBD2|TRBJ2-7|TRBV19|-
CASSIDKRASLGTSGTYEQYF
TGTGCCAGTAGTATAGATAAAAGGGCCTCACTAGGGACTAGCGGGACGTACGAGCAGTACTTC
>TRBD2|TRBJ2-2|TRBV2|-
CASSPSGKNTGELFF
TGTGCCAGCAGTCCCAGCGGGAAGAACACCGGGGAGCTGTTTTTT
>-|TRBJ1-3|TRBV5-6|-
CASSLEATLFSGNTIYF
TGTGCCAGCAGCTTAGAGGCGACCCTATTCTCTGGAAACACCATATATTTT
>-|TRBJ1-1|TRBV6-4|-
CASSDGAGAFF
TGTGCCAGCAGTGACGGGGCTGGGGCTTTCTTT
>TRBD1|TRBJ2-2|TRBV28|-
CASSFTGTVYTGELFF
TGTGCCAGCAGTTTTACCGGGACAGTGTACACCGGGGAGCTGTTTTTT
>-|TRBJ2-7|TRBV7-8|-
CASSPYRDEQYF
TGTGCCAGCAGCCCCTACAGGGACGAGCAGTACTTC
>-|TRBJ1-2|TRBV12-3/TRBV12-4|few
CASSHRGHSYTF
TGTGCCAGCAGTCACCGAGGACACAGCTACACCTTC
>-|TRBJ1-1|TRBV7-9|-
CASSQDTRVNTEAFF
TGTGCCAGCAGTCAGGACACTCGGGTGAACACTGAAGCTTTCTTT